This T cell receptor beta chain was captured by sequencing in a study of CD8+ T cells in alopecia areata. RNA was isolated and reverse transcribed to cDNA, the sequencing template. The table came from immunoSEQ multiplex PCR; TCRdb's copy has only in-frame clones and leaves some out. The profile shows hundreds of thousands of clones, roughly 69% of them singletons. This clone was observed a handful of times. From germline, CDR1 is SGHTA and CDR2 FQGNSA. Trimming removed 5 bases at V and 3 bases at J, with 10 bases between. There are 14 residues in the CDR3. This chain links TRBV7-2 with TRBJ2-2; TRBD2 might be the D (5 bases). This TCR was recovered from a human donor with alopecia areata. Here the sequenced sample was CD4+ T cells sorted from blood, taken at week 0. CDR3 in DNA: TGTGCCAGCAGCCTTATGAGGGACACCGGGGAGCTGTTTTTT. As protein: CASSLMRDTGELFF.